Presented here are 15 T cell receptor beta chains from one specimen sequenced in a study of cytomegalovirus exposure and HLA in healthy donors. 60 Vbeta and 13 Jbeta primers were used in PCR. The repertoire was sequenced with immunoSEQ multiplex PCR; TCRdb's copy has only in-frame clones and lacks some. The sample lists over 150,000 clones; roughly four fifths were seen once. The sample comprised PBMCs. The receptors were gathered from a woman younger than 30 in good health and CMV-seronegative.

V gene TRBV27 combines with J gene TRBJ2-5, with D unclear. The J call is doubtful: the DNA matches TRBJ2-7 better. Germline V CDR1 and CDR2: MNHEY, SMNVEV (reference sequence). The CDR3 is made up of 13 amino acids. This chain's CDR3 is CASSLVADYEQYF. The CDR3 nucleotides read TGTGCCAGCAGTTTAGTGGCAGACTACGAGCAGTACTTC.

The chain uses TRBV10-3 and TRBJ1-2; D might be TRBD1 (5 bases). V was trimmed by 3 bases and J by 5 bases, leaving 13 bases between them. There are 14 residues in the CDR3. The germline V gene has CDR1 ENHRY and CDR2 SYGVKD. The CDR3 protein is CAISEVRAGYGYTF. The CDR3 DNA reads TGTGCCATCAGTGAAGTCAGGGCCGGATATGGCTACACCTTC.

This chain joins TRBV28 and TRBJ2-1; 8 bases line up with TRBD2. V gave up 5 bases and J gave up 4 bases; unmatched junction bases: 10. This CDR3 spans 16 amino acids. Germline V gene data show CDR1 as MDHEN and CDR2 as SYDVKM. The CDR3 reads CASSKGFSGGYNEQFF. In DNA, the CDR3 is TGTGCCAGCAGTAAAGGATTCAGCGGGGGTTACAATGAGCAGTTCTTC.

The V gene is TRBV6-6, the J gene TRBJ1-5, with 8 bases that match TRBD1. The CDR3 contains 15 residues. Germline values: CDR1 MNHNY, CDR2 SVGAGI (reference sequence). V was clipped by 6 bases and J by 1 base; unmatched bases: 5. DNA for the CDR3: TGTGCCAGCAGCGCCGGACAGGGCAGCAATCAGCCCCAGCATTTT. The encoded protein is CASSAGQGSNQPQHF.

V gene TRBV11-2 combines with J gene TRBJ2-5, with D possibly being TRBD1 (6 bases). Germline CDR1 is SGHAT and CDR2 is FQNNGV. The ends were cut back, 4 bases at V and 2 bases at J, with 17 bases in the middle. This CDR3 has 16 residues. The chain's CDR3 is CASSSTAGTIQETQYF. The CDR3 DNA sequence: TGTGCCAGCAGCTCAACAGCCGGGACAATACAAGAGACCCAGTACTTC.

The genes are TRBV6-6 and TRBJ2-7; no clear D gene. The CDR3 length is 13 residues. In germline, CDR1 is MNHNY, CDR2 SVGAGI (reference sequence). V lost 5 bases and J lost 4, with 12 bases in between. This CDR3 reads CASSVMKAYEQYF. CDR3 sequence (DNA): TGTGCCAGCAGTGTCATGAAAGCTTACGAGCAGTACTTC.

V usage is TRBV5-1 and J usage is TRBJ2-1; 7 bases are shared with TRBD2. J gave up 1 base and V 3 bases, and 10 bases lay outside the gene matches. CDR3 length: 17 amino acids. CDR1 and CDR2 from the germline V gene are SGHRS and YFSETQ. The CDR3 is CASSSLKSGISYNEQFF. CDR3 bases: TGCGCCAGCAGCTCCCTAAAGAGCGGGATTTCCTACAATGAGCAGTTCTTC.

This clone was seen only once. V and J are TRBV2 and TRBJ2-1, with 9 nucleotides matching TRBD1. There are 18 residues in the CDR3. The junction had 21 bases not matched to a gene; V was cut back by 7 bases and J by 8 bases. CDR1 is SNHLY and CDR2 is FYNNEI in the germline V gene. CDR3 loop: CASNLDRGQGMEWDEQFF. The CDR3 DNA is TGTGCCAGCAACTTGGACAGGGGCCAGGGGATGGAATGGGATGAGCAGTTCTTC.

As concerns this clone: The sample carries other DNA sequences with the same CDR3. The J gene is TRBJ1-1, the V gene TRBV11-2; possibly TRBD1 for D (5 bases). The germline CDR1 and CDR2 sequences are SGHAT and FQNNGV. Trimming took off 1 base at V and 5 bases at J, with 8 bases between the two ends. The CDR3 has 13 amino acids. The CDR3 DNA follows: TGTGCCAGCAGCTTAGTTAGGGGAACTGAAGCTTTCTTT. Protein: CASSLVRGTEAFF.

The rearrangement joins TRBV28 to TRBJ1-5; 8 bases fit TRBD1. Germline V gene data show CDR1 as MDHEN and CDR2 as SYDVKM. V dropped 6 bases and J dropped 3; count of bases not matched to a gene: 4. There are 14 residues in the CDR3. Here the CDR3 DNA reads TGTGCCAGCAGGCTGGGACAGGTCAATCAGCCCCAGCATTTT. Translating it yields CASRLGQVNQPQHF. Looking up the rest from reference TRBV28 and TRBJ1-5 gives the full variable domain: DVKVTQSSRYLVKRTGEKVFLECVQDMDHENMFWYRQDPGLGLRLIYFSYDVKMKEKGDIPEGYSVSREKKERFSLILESASTNQTSMYLCASRLGQVNQPQHFGDGTRLSIL.

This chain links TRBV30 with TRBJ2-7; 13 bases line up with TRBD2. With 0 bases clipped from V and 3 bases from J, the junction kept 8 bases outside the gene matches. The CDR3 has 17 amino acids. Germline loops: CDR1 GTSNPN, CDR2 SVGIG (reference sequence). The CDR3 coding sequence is TGTGCCTGGAGTGTATTCTATGGACTAGCGGGAGACTACGAGCAGTACTTC. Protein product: CAWSVFYGLAGDYEQYF.

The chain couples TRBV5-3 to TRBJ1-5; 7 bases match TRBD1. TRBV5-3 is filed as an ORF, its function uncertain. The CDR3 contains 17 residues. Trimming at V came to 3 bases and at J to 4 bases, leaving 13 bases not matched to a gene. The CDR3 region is CARSSPYRQGRNQPQHF. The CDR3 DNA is TGTGCCAGAAGCTCACCCTATAGACAGGGTCGGAATCAGCCCCAGCATTTT.

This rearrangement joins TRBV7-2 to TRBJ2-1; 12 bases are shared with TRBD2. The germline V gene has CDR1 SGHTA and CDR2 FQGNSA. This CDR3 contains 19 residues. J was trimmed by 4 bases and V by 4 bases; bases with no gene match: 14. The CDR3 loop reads CASSSMGSSGGAYYNEQFF. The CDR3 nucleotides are TGTGCCAGCAGCTCGATGGGCTCTAGCGGGGGGGCTTATTACAATGAGCAGTTCTTC.

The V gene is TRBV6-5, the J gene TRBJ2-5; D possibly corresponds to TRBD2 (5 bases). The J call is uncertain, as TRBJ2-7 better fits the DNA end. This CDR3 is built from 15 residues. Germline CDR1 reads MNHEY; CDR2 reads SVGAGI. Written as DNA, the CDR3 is TGTGCCAGCAGTTACTCGGCGGGTGGCTCCTACGAGCAGTACTTC. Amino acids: CASSYSAGGSYEQYF.

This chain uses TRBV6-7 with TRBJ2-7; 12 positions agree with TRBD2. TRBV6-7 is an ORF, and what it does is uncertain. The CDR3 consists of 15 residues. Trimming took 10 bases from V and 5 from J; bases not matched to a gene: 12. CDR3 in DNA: TGTGCCATCTACCGACTAGCGGGAGAATCCCACGAGCAGTACTTC. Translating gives CAIYRLAGESHEQYF.